The present TCR beta chain was sequenced within a study of T cells in Graves' hyperthyroidism and ophthalmopathy. This clonotype was seen at least ten times. Its target is not known. The CDR3 totals 15 residues. Germline CDR1 SEHNR, CDR2 FQNEAQ (reference sequence). V lost 5 bases and J 7 bases, leaving 20 bases between the germline ends. Newly diagnosed hyperthyroidism, duration under 2 months, in patients aged 18 to 65. Uncontrolled infections, other autoimmune diseases, pregnancy or lactation led to exclusion of patients. Clinicians diagnosed patients from clinical symptoms, serum thyroxine and TRAb, thyroid ultrasound and orbital computed tomography. Notes on the study in general: In validation, the model predicted ophthalmopathy. These predictions came a median about 6.5 months before onset.

The source material, RNA transcripts, was used to amplify TCR beta CDR3 regions. First-round RT-PCR with HTBI primers amplified the TCR CDR3 region. One entry per CDR3 protein results from TCRdb running MiXCR on the multiplex PCR reads. The sample lists 500,000 to 650,000 distinct CDR3 sequences, around 15% occurring once. V usage is TRBV7-9 and J usage is TRBJ2-5; no clear D gene. This TCR was recovered from a woman aged 40-49 years with Graves' hyperthyroidism. Specimen: blood. This CDR3 reads CASSQETGFSGTQYF. The DNA of the CDR3 is TGTGCCAGCAGCCAAGAGACGGGTTTCTCAGGGACCCAGTACTTC.